Sequencing of this T cell receptor (beta chain) was carried out in a study of response to subunit inactivated influenza vaccine. Notes on this clonotype: What it binds is unknown.

TCRdb itself ran the RT-PCR reads through MiXCR, one entry per CDR3 protein. The sample gives around 160,000 distinct CDR3 sequences, 11% of which show up once; around 12% is in the top ten. The CDR3 length is 13 residues. Per the germline V gene, CDR1 is GTSNPN and CDR2 is SVGIG (reference sequence). Losses at the gene ends were 2 bases for V and 6 bases for J; bases not matched to a gene: 2. Study-wide results and limits: It was the authors' suggestion that each seasonal influenza vaccination recruits few new T cells.

The sequences come from non-naive T cells sorted from PBMCs, collected around seven weeks after vaccination. This sequence joins TRBV30 and TRBJ1-5; the match to TRBD1 covers 9 bases. The TCR comes from a man in his forties or fifties who received an inactivated influenza vaccine. CDR3 region: CAWSTGGVQPQHF. The CDR3 DNA reads as TGTGCCTGGAGTACAGGGGGCGTTCAGCCCCAGCATTTT.